The following is a TCR beta chain sequence with its context. No cognate antigen has been identified for it. No much larger clone exists at a distance of one base, and base qualities are not known. Using the deep immunoSEQ assay, multiplex PCR amplified TCR CDR3 regions from genomic DNA. For each cell subset, the extracted genomic DNA was distributed evenly across all wells of several immunoSEQ 96-well plates, and each plate served as one replicate. Each replicate PCR for sorted subsets received roughly 200 ng genomic DNA, equal to some 32,000 T cell genomes. Purified libraries were quantified with a Qubit 3.0 fluorometer, sized on a Bioanalyzer 2100, and re-quantified with the KAPA Library Quantification kit. Each immunoSEQ 96-well plate was sequenced on its own single-read 150-cycle Illumina NextSeq 550 flow cell. From the authors' description of their analysis: The immunoSEQ output contained only junctional sequences without quality scores, so filtering could not match that applied to full-length reads. Sequences were annotated with PyIR, a Python wrapper for IgBLAST v1.9, using IMGT germline references to assign V/J genes and CDR3. Reads were removed for weak V/J assignments (E-value above 1e-6), missing CDR3, stop codons, out-of-frame junctions, or ambiguous translated residues. V3J clonotypes were defined as sequences sharing the same inferred V gene, J gene, and CDR3 amino acid sequence. To compute the percentage overlap between repertoires, the number of shared unique clonotypes was divided by the size of the smaller repertoire. RTK rarefaction, the Chao1 estimator, and Recon v2.1 estimates of unobserved clonotypes were used to assess repertoire richness. For all TCRbeta clonotypes obtained by the gDNA method from four donors, generation probabilities were computed with OLGA. Entries here come from immuneACCESS through TCRdb and include only in-frame sequences with V and J called. Some clones fail to appear in such tables; in the studies checked, an unresolved V gene covers under half of the shortfall, and the cause of the remainder is unknown. For V, J and clone size, that table is used; D and trimming come from the DNA. The sample includes 2.3 million or so clones, with 93% observed a single time. 0.39% of the sample lies in the top ten.

V sheds 2 bases and J sheds 4 bases, leaving 9 bases between their ends. The CDR3 holds 14 amino acids from the cysteine to the phenylalanine. Just CDR3 DNA is preserved here, 42 bases in frame from base 1. The germline V gene encodes CDR1 MDHEN and CDR2 SYDVKM. These data are taken from a study of shared clonotypes between healthy human individuals (dated by TCRdb to the early 2020s). Context from the whole study: Two women and three men aged 18 to 49 years were included in the cohort. Libraries were prepared and TCR repertoires were sequenced by different laboratories using diverse techniques, in order to increase sequencing depth and limit assay-specific biases. Each donor's leukapheresis produced roughly between about 0.8 and 10 billion PBMCs. For each donor, CD4 naive and CD4 memory were each run on three plates, CD8 naive on two plates, and CD8 memory on one plate. To estimate repertoire size and how much clonotypes are shared between individuals, the study performed deep sequencing of blood TCR repertoires from roughly five healthy adults. Overall study outcomes, separate from this receptor: Because the study included a small number of donors, the genetic and exposure-history diversity represented was limited. Based on pairwise subsampling, the degree of clonotype sharing among donors was expected to be affected by sequencing depth. Across four donors, about 5.2% of naive CD4, approximately 4% of naive CD8, 2% to 2.5% of memory CD4, and about 0.44% of memory CD8 clonotypes were shared. Clonotypes shared by all four sorted-subset donors showed higher generation probabilities than non-shared clonotypes. Sampling was limited to blood, and TCR repertoires in tissue likely differ from TCR repertoires in blood. Incomplete sequencing was indicated by rarefaction of sorted-subset datasets, despite the large sequencing depth. Larger estimated clonotype richness was generally found for naive subsets than for memory subsets.

The donors were healthy, HIV-negative adults with no recently reported acute infections or vaccinations. Only Caucasian adults living in Nashville, Tennessee, USA were represented among the donors. CD4+ T cells were enriched by magnetic negative selection; naive cells were then positively selected on CD45RA, and the negative fraction formed the memory subset. Blood was obtained by leukapheresis, after which PBMCs were separated by Ficoll-Histopaque density gradient centrifugation and cryopreserved in liquid nitrogen vapor phase. Purity and quantity of every magnetically sorted T cell population were checked by analytical flow cytometry. Genomic DNA was isolated from every sorted fraction and measured by UV absorbance on a Nanodrop 2000c.

The source is a man aged 18 to 29 in good health. Some clones in this sample may be carry-over from other donors' samples. Recombination connected TRBV28 to TRBJ1-5; the D gene remains uncertain. Sequencing used naive CD4+ T cells from PBMCs. Explained via the paper, the cell subset or site label denotes: CD45RA+ positively selected. The nucleotides are TGTGCCAGCAGTTTAATGGGCGGGAATCAGCCCCAGCATTTT. Translated, it reads CASSLMGGNQPQHF.